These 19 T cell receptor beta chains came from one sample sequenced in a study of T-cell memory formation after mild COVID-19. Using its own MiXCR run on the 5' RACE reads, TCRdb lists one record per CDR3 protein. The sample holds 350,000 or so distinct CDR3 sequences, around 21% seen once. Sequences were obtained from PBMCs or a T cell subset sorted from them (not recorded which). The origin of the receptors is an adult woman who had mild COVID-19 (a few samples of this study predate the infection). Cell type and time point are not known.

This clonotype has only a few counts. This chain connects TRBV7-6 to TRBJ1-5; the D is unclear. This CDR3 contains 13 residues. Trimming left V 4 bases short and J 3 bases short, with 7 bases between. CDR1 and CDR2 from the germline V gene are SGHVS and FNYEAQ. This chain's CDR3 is CASSSYHNQPQHF. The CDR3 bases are TGTGCCAGCAGCTCTTACCACAATCAGCCCCAGCATTTT.

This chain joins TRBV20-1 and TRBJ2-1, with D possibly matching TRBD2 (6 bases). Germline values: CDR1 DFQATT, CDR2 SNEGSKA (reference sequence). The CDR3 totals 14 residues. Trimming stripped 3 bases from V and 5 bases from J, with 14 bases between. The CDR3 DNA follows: TGCAGTGCTAGTCGGGACTCCAACAACAATGAGCAGTTCTTC. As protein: CSASRDSNNNEQFF.

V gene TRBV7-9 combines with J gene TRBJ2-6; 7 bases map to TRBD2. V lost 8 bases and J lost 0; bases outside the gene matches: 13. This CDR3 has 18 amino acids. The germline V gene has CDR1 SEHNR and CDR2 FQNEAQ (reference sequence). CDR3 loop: CASPGMVTGGSGANVLTF. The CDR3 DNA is TGTGCCAGCCCCGGGATGGTGACGGGGGGCTCTGGGGCCAACGTCCTGACTTTC.

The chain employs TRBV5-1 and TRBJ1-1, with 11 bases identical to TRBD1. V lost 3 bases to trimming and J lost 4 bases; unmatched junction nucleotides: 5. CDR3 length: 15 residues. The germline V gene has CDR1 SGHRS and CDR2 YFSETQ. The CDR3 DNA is TGCGCCAGCAGCTCGGCTGGGACAGGGGGCACTGAAGCTTTCTTT. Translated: CASSSAGTGGTEAFF.

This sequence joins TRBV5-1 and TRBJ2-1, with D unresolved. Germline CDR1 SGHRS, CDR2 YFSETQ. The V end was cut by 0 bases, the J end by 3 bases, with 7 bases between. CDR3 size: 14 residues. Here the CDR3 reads CASSLEPLYNEQFF. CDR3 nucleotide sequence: TGCGCCAGCAGCTTGGAGCCCCTCTACAATGAGCAGTTCTTC.

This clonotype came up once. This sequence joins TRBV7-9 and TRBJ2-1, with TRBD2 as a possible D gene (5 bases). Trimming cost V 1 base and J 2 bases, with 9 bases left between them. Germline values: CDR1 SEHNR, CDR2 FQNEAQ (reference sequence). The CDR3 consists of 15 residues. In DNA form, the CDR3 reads TGTGCCAGCAGCTTAGGGAAGCGGACCTACAATGAGCAGTTCTTC. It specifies CASSLGKRTYNEQFF.

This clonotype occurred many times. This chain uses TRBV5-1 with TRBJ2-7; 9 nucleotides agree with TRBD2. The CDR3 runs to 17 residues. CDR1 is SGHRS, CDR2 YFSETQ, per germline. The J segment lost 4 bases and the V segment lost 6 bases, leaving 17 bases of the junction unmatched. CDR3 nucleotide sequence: TGCGCCAGCATCGGGACGACACCCGGTAGCGGGGGATACGAGCAGTACTTC. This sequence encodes CASIGTTPGSGGYEQYF.

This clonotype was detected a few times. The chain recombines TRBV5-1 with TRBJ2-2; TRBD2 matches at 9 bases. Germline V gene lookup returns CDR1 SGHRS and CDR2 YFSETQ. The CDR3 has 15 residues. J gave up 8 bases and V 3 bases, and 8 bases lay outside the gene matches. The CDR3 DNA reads TGCGCCAGCAGCTCGGGACTAGCTGGGGAAGGGGAGCTGTTTTTT. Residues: CASSSGLAGEGELFF.

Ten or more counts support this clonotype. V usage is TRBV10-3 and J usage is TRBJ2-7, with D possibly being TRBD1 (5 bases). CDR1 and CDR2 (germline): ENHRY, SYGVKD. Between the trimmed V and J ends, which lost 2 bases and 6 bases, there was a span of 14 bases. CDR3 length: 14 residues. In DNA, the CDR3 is TGTGCCATCAGTGAGGGCAGGGAACTACTCGAGCAGTACTTC. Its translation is CAISEGRELLEQYF.

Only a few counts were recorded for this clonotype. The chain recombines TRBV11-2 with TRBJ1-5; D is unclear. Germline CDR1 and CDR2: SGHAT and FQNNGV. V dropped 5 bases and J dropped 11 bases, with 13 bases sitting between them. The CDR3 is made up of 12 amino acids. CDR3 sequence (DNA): TGTGCCAGCAGCCATCCAAATCAAGCCCAGCATTTT. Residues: CASSHPNQAQHF.

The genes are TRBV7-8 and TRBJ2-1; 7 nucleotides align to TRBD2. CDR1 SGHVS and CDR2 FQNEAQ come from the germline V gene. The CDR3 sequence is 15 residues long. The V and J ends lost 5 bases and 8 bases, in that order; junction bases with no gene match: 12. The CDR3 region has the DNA TGTGCCAGCAGCCAGACTAGCCGGCGCAGGGATGAGCAGTTCTTC. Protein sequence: CASSQTSRRRDEQFF.

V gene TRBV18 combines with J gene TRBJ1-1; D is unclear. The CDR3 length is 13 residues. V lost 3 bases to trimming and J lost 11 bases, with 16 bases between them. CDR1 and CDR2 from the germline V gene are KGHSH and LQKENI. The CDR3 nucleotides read TGTGCCAGCTCACCGGCCCATGGGGATCAGGCTTTCTTT. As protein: CASSPAHGDQAFF.

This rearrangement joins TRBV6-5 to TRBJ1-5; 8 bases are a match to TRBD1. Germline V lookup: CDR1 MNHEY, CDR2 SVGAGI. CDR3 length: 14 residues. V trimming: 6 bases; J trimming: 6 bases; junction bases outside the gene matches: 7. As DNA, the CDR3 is TGTGCCAGCAGCTCAACCAGGGGGCTTCAGCCCCAGCATTTT. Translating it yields CASSSTRGLQPQHF.

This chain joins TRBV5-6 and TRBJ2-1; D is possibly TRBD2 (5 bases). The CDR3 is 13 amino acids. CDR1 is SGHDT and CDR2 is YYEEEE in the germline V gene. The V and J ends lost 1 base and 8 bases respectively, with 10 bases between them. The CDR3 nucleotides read TGTGCCAGCAGCTTGCCCCACGGGGATGAGCAGTTCTTC. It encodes CASSLPHGDEQFF.

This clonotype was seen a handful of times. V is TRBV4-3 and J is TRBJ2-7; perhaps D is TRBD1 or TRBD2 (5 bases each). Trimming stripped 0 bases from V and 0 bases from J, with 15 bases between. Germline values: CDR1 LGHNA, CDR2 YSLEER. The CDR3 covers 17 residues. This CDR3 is CASSQDYPGRTSYEQYF. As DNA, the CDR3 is TGCGCCAGCAGCCAAGATTATCCGGGACGGACCTCCTACGAGCAGTACTTC.

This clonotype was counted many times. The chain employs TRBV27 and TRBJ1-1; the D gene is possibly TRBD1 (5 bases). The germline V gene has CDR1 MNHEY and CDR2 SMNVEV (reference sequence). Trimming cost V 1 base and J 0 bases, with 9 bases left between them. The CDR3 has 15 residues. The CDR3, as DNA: TGTGCCAGCAGTTTATTTGCAGGGCTGAACACTGAAGCTTTCTTT. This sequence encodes CASSLFAGLNTEAFF.

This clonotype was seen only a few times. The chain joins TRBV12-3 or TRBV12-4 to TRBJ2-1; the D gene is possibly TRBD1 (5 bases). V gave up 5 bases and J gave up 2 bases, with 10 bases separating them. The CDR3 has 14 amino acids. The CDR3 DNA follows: TGTGCCAGCAGTCAGGGTCTGACCTACAATGAGCAGTTCTTC. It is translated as CASSQGLTYNEQFF.

Here the CDR3 reads CASSKIAGEYNEQFF. The CDR3 DNA is TGTGCCAGCAGTAAGATAGCGGGAGAGTACAATGAGCAGTTCTTC. This chain connects TRBV6-5 to TRBJ2-1; TRBD2 aligns across 9 bases. The ends lost 5 bases at V and 4 bases at J; junction bases unmatched: 6. Germline CDR1 is MNHEY and CDR2 is SVGAGI. The CDR3 consists of 15 residues.

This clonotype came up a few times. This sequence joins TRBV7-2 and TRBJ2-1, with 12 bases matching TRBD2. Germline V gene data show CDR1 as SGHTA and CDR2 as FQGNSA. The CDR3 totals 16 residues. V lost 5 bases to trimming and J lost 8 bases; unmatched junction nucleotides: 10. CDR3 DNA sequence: TGTGCCAGCAGCCCCCGGACTAGCGGGACCGCCCATGAGCAGTTCTTC. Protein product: CASSPRTSGTAHEQFF.